This T cell receptor beta chain originates from a study of blood T cell repertoires in COVID-19. Generated by immunoSEQ multiplex PCR, the TCRdb table keeps only in-frame clones and is missing some. Found here are some 250,000 clones, roughly 86% of them singletons; the top ten hold less than 8.5%. CDR3 length: 13 residues. Germline CDR1 reads SGHVS; CDR2 reads FNYEAQ. V was clipped by 3 bases and J by 7 bases, with 10 bases between them. This clone was counted once. The genes are TRBV7-6 and TRBJ2-1; tentative D call: TRBD2 (5 bases). Sample: peripheral blood. This TCR was recovered from an older woman with active or convalescent COVID-19. CDR3: CASSLGEMNEQFF. DNA for the CDR3: TGTGCCAGCAGCTTGGGAGAAATGAATGAGCAGTTCTTC. Drawing the rest from reference TRBV7-6 and TRBJ2-1, the complete variable domain is GAGVSQSPRYKVTKRGQDVALRCDPISGHVSLYWYRQALGQGPEFLTYFNYEAQQDKSGLPNDRFSAERPEGSISTLTIQRTEQRDSAMYRCASSLGEMNEQFFGPGTRLTVL.